Described below is a single T cell receptor beta chain sequence and its context. Its antigen is still unknown. The sample belongs to a study of response to subunit inactivated influenza vaccine. This CDR3 spans 14 amino acids. Trimming cost V 3 bases and J 9 bases, with 14 bases left between them. The germline gives CDR1 SGHTA, CDR2 FQGNSA. TCRdb analysed the RT-PCR reads with MiXCR anew, one entry per CDR3 protein. Of 500,000 to 550,000 distinct CDR3 sequences detected, around 7.7% appear once; the ten largest clones hold 10% to 15%. Study-level results: Authors proposed each seasonal influenza vaccination draws in few new T cells.

The chain is built from TRBV7-2 and TRBJ2-2, with D uncertain. This sample comprised PBMCs from blood, obtained about 24 months after vaccination. This clonotype originated in a man aged 45 to 70 who received an inactivated influenza vaccine. This chain's CDR3 is CASSFTTAGRELFF. The CDR3 nucleotides are TGTGCCAGCAGCTTTACTACAGCCGGGCGGGAGCTGTTTTTT.